This TCR beta chain was retrieved from a study of PD-L1 blockade in urothelial cancer. Study summary: Male sex and bladder-origin urothelial cancer were recorded for twenty-five of 29 patients. Reported median T cell count for blood samples was around 140,000. Blood analysis took place 3 weeks (second dose) and 6 weeks after treatment start.

Spiking of synthetic TCR analog templates was performed in each PCR. Repertoires were generated with immunoSEQ multiplex PCR, while TCRdb's copy carries only in-frame clones and drops some. The sample records around 53,000 clones, about 85% being singletons. The CDR3 has 14 residues. The V end lost 6 bases, the J end lost 5 bases, and 16 bases lay between the germline ends. The V gene's germline CDR1 is ENHRY and CDR2 SYGVKD. The time point: peripheral blood 6 weeks after treatment start. This chain uses TRBV10-3 with TRBJ1-2; D is undetermined. Material: PBMCs, obtained around atezolizumab (anti-PD-L1) treatment. The clonotype comes from a man aged 50-60 years with urothelial cancer. CDR3 coding DNA: TGTGCCATCAGGGGAGAGGTTCTAGTATATGGCTACACCTTC. Protein product: CAIRGEVLVYGYTF.